The rows below give T cell receptor beta chains drawn from one sample of a study of breast tumors, draining lymph nodes, adjacent tissues. A single record per CDR3 protein comes from TCRdb applying MiXCR to the multiplex PCR reads. Of 80,000 to 130,000 distinct CDR3 sequences in the sample, 21% are singletons; the top ten hold roughly 1.2%. The sample taken for sequencing was axillary lymph node tissue. The receptors were gathered from a female donor with breast cancer. Some clones in this sample may be carry-over from other donors' samples. The CDR3 runs from the conserved cysteine through the conserved F or W. D genes are given only for firm matches. Size is stated for part of the rows, as once, few or many counts, or as a class when the clone is expanded.

CDR3 DNA: TGTGCCAGCAGCGTAAACCGGGACAAAGCCAAAAACATTCAGTACTTC
CDR3 protein: CASSVNRDKAKNIQYF
V gene: TRBV9
D gene: NA
J gene: TRBJ2-4
clone size: NA

CDR3 DNA: TGTGCCAGCAGTCCCCGGACGGGAAGCTCCTACGAGCAGTACTTC
CDR3 protein: CASSPRTGSSYEQYF
V gene: TRBV28
D gene: NA
J gene: TRBJ2-7
clone size: few

CDR3 DNA: TGTGCCAGCAGCACAGACAGGGGCTCCTACAATGAGCAGTTCTTC
CDR3 protein: CASSTDRGSYNEQFF
V gene: TRBV7-2
D gene: TRBD1
J gene: TRBJ2-1
clone size: many

CDR3 DNA: TGTGCCAGTAGTATACCCGGACAGGGGGCCTACGAGCAGTACTTC
CDR3 protein: CASSIPGQGAYEQYF
V gene: TRBV19
D gene: TRBD1
J gene: TRBJ2-7
clone size: many

CDR3 DNA: TGTGCCAGCAGCTTGGCAGGAGGGGGGCTCAAAAACATTCAGTACTTC
CDR3 protein: CASSLAGGGLKNIQYF
V gene: TRBV5-6
D gene: NA
J gene: TRBJ2-4
clone size: few

CDR3 DNA: TGTGCCAGCTCACCACGTACCGGCACAGATACGCAGTATTTT
CDR3 protein: CASSPRTGTDTQYF
V gene: TRBV18
D gene: NA
J gene: TRBJ2-3
clone size: NA

CDR3 DNA: TGTGCCAGCAGCGGGACAGGGACTGAAGCTTTCTTT
CDR3 protein: CASSGTGTEAFF
V gene: TRBV3-1
D gene: TRBD1
J gene: TRBJ1-1
clone size: few

CDR3 DNA: TGTGCCAGCAGATCCGGGACAGGAGCCCACTATGGCTACACCTTC
CDR3 protein: CASRSGTGAHYGYTF
V gene: TRBV27
D gene: TRBD1
J gene: TRBJ1-2
clone size: many

CDR3 DNA: TGTGCCAGCAGCGGACGACCTAGAGATACGCAGTATTTT
CDR3 protein: CASSGRPRDTQYF
V gene: TRBV9
D gene: NA
J gene: TRBJ2-3
clone size: many

CDR3 DNA: TGTGCCAGCAGCCAAGATCAAATCCCTTCAGAGACCCAGTACTTC
CDR3 protein: CASSQDQIPSETQYF
V gene: TRBV4-2
D gene: NA
J gene: TRBJ2-5
clone size: many

CDR3 DNA: TGCAGTGCTAGATCCCCACCATTGACGGCCTACAATGAGCAGTTCTTC
CDR3 protein: CSARSPPLTAYNEQFF
V gene: TRBV20-1
D gene: NA
J gene: TRBJ2-1
clone size: many

CDR3 DNA: TGTGCCAGCAGACCCCTTCGGGACCTTAATGAAAAACTGTTTTTT
CDR3 protein: CASRPLRDLNEKLFF
V gene: TRBV6-6
D gene: NA
J gene: TRBJ1-4
clone size: many

CDR3 DNA: TGTGCCAGCAGTTTAGATCGCTATGGCTACACCTTC
CDR3 protein: CASSLDRYGYTF
V gene: TRBV12-3/TRBV12-4
D gene: NA
J gene: TRBJ1-2
clone size: many

CDR3 DNA: TGTGCCAGCAGTGAATTGGGAGGGGCCGATGAGCAGTTCTTC
CDR3 protein: CASSELGGADEQFF
V gene: TRBV2
D gene: TRBD2
J gene: TRBJ2-1
clone size: NA

CDR3 DNA: TGCGCCAGCAGCTTCTCGCGGTCAGAGACCCAGTACTTC
CDR3 protein: CASSFSRSETQYF
V gene: TRBV5-1
D gene: NA
J gene: TRBJ2-5
clone size: many

CDR3 DNA: TGTGCCACCAGCACCCGGGGGGGCGGGGAGACCCAGTACTTC
CDR3 protein: CATSTRGGGETQYF
V gene: TRBV15
D gene: TRBD2
J gene: TRBJ2-5
clone size: many

CDR3 DNA: TGTGCCACCAGTGAGCCGGGCGGGGACTATGGCTACACCTTC
CDR3 protein: CATSEPGGDYGYTF
V gene: TRBV24-1
D gene: NA
J gene: TRBJ1-2
clone size: many

CDR3 DNA: TGTGCCAGTAGTCCGAGACAGGGGCAATCCAGTGGCCCAGATACGCAGTATTTT
CDR3 protein: CASSPRQGQSSGPDTQYF
V gene: TRBV19
D gene: TRBD1
J gene: TRBJ2-3
clone size: few

CDR3 DNA: TGCAGTGCTAGTTGGAGGGAGCGTCCAGAGACCCAGTACTTC
CDR3 protein: CSASWRERPETQYF
V gene: TRBV20-1
D gene: NA
J gene: TRBJ2-5
clone size: many

CDR3 DNA: TGTGCCAGCAGCCCGTCAGGGGGCGCAACCATTCAGTACTTC
CDR3 protein: CASSPSGGATIQYF
V gene: TRBV11-2
D gene: TRBD1
J gene: TRBJ2-4
clone size: few

CDR3 DNA: TGTGCCAGCAGCACTACAGGGGTTACTGAAGCTTTCTTT
CDR3 protein: CASSTTGVTEAFF
V gene: TRBV7-9
D gene: TRBD1
J gene: TRBJ1-1
clone size: NA

CDR3 DNA: TGTGCCAGCAGTTTAAGACAGGGGGGCACCGGGGAGCTGTTTTTT
CDR3 protein: CASSLRQGGTGELFF
V gene: TRBV2
D gene: TRBD1
J gene: TRBJ2-2
clone size: many

CDR3 DNA: TGTGCCAGCAGTGAAGAGGCCACCGGGGAGCTGTTTTTT
CDR3 protein: CASSEEATGELFF
V gene: TRBV2
D gene: NA
J gene: TRBJ2-2
clone size: many

CDR3 DNA: TGTGCCAGTAGTATAGATGGGCGGCCTACTGGCTACACCTTC
CDR3 protein: CASSIDGRPTGYTF
V gene: TRBV19
D gene: NA
J gene: TRBJ1-2
clone size: NA

CDR3 DNA: TGTGCCACCAGCAGAGATGCGGGAGGAACAGATACGCAGTATTTT
CDR3 protein: CATSRDAGGTDTQYF
V gene: TRBV15
D gene: TRBD2
J gene: TRBJ2-3
clone size: many